This TCR beta chain was captured in a study of blood T cells in healthy people across ages. In this sample, this clonotype turned up a few times. The authors ran a second PCR of about 6 to 11 cycles using a sample-barcoded 5' primer and a J-beta primer mix. TCRdb ran MiXCR on the 5' RACE reads and lists one entry per CDR3 protein. This table holds about 970,000 distinct CDR3 sequences, roughly half found once. The sequencing input was blood. The clonotype comes from a woman aged 55-70 years in good health.

The CDR3 nucleotides are TGCAGTGCTAGTGGGATCGTCAATTCACCCCTCCACTTT. It codes for CSASGIVNSPLHF. The V call is TRBV20-1, the J call TRBJ1-6; no clear D. V was cut by 3 bases and J by 7 bases, with 10 bases left in between. CDR1 is DFQATT and CDR2 is SNEGSKA in the germline V gene (reference sequence). The CDR3 is 13 residues long.